What follows are 13 T cell receptor beta chains derived from one specimen sequenced in a study of identical twins. From the 5' RACE reads, TCRdb called clonotypes with MiXCR, one entry per CDR3 protein. The sample shows approximately 550,000 distinct CDR3 sequences, about 20% of them seen only once. The sample was also reused in another study, on yellow fever vaccine responses in identical twins.

The specimen was CD4+ T cells sorted from blood. The receptors stem from a woman in her late teens or twenties in good health.

With respect to this clonotype: Germline and junction disagree at one end, which may indicate a read error. This chain connects TRBV5-1 to TRBJ2-2; tentatively, D is TRBD2 (5 bases). The CDR3 spans 15 residues. Germline assignment: CDR1 SGHRS and CDR2 YFSETQ. The CDR3 DNA sequence: TGCGCCAGCAGCTTGGGCGGCAGGAACACCGGGGAGCTGTCTTTT. It translates to CASSLGGRNTGELSF.

This clonotype was seen more than once but under ten times. The rearrangement links TRBV20-1 to TRBJ2-2, with 7 bases lining up with TRBD2. Germline assignment: CDR1 DFQATT and CDR2 SNEGSKA (reference sequence). V dropped 5 bases and J dropped 3; count of bases not matched to a gene: 15. This CDR3 has 17 amino acids. Here the CDR3 DNA reads TGCAGTGCTCCAAGGAAAGGTGCACTAGCGTACACCGGGGAGCTGTTTTTT. Translation: CSAPRKGALAYTGELFF.

The J gene is TRBJ2-1, the V gene TRBV11-2; D gene uncertain. The CDR3 runs to 13 residues. The germline V gene encodes CDR1 SGHAT and CDR2 FQNNGV. V lost 5 bases to trimming and J lost 9 bases, with 14 bases between them. CDR3 protein: CASSPEIVVEQFF. The CDR3 bases are TGTGCCAGCAGCCCCGAAATCGTGGTTGAGCAGTTCTTC.

V and J are TRBV20-1 and TRBJ2-3; D not certain. CDR3 size: 17 residues. The V and J ends lost 0 bases and 0 bases respectively, with 16 bases between them. Germline V CDR1 and CDR2: DFQATT, SNEGSKA (reference sequence). CDR3 sequence: CSARDLYTVSSTDTQYF. The CDR3 region has the DNA TGCAGTGCTAGAGATCTCTATACAGTTTCTAGCACAGATACGCAGTATTTT.

This clonotype turned up a few times. The gene calls are TRBV4-1 and TRBJ2-1; TRBD2 agrees at 14 bases. Germline CDR1 reads MGHRA; CDR2 reads YSYEKL. J was trimmed by 7 bases and V by 1 base; bases with no gene match: 6. This CDR3 comprises 17 residues. This CDR3 is CASSQGLAGGQPNEQFF. CDR3 coding DNA: TGCGCCAGCAGCCAAGGACTAGCGGGAGGGCAGCCTAATGAGCAGTTCTTC.

This clonotype was counted only a few times. The V and J genes are TRBV5-6 and TRBJ2-1; 8 bases line up with TRBD2. J gave up 6 bases and V 3 bases, and 11 bases lay outside the gene matches. The CDR3 extends over 16 amino acids. Germline V CDR1 and CDR2: SGHDT, YYEEEE. CDR3 nucleotides: TGTGCCAGCAGCTCTCCCCTAGCGGGTGACTTCAATGAGCAGTTCTTC. Translating it yields CASSSPLAGDFNEQFF. The full variable domain, with the rest looked up from reference TRBV5-6 and TRBJ2-1, is DAGVTQSPTHLIKTRGQQVTLRCSPKSGHDTVSWYQQALGQGPQFIFQYYEEEERQRGNFPDRFSGHQFPNYSSELNVNALLLGDSALYLCASSSPLAGDFNEQFFGPGTRLTVL.

This chain joins TRBV28 and TRBJ2-1; TRBD2 agrees at 8 bases. The length of the CDR3 is 18 residues. With V trimmed by 7 bases and J by 7 bases, 21 bases remained unmatched. The germline V gene has CDR1 MDHEN and CDR2 SYDVKM. The CDR3 protein is CASTPAGGAGGAVNEQFF. CDR3 DNA: TGTGCCAGCACCCCCGCGGGGGGAGCTGGGGGCGCGGTTAATGAGCAGTTCTTC.

This clonotype turned up a few times. V is TRBV5-6 and J is TRBJ1-1; TRBD1 agrees at 7 bases. The CDR3 contains 16 residues. Looked up from germline, CDR1 is SGHDT and CDR2 is YYEEEE. The J segment lost 0 bases and the V segment lost 1 base, leaving 6 bases of the junction unmatched. In nucleotides, the CDR3 is TGTGCCAGCAGCTTGCGGACAGGCTCCCTGAACACTGAAGCTTTCTTT. Amino acids: CASSLRTGSLNTEAFF.

This clonotype has a single count. The V call is TRBV7-7, the J call TRBJ2-3; 10 bases line up with TRBD2. V was clipped by 4 bases and J by 1 base; unmatched bases: 11. Germline V gene data show CDR1 as SSHAT and CDR2 as FNYEAQ (reference sequence). The length of the CDR3 is 18 residues. The CDR3 reads CASSSSSGGPWGTDTQYF. The CDR3 DNA follows: TGTGCCAGCAGCTCCTCTAGCGGGGGTCCCTGGGGCACAGATACGCAGTATTTT.

This clonotype was counted at least ten times. The rearrangement joins TRBV29-1 to TRBJ2-7; weak D call: TRBD1 (6 bases). The V end lost 6 bases, the J end lost 3 bases, and 9 bases lay between the germline ends. Germline CDR1 SQVTM, CDR2 ANQGSEA. This CDR3 has 11 amino acids. The chain's CDR3 is CSVDSGYEQYF. The DNA for the CDR3 is TGCAGCGTGGACAGTGGCTACGAGCAGTACTTC.

The V and J genes are TRBV11-2 and TRBJ2-7; D may be TRBD2 (6 bases). This CDR3 comprises 15 residues. CDR1 and CDR2 (germline): SGHAT, FQNNGV. Deletions cut 1 base from V and 2 bases from J, with 12 bases between. The CDR3 spells CASSLGWAGTYEQYV. The DNA of the CDR3 is TGTGCCAGCAGCTTAGGTTGGGCGGGAACCTACGAGCAGTACGTC.

The chain carries TRBV5-6 and TRBJ2-1; 8 nucleotides agree with TRBD2. The CDR3 totals 15 residues. J lost 8 bases, V lost 2 bases, and 9 bases had no gene match. CDR1 is SGHDT and CDR2 is YYEEEE in the germline V gene. CDR3 amino acids: CASSLPGGLAHEQFF. Here the CDR3 DNA reads TGTGCCAGCAGCTTACCGGGAGGGCTAGCGCATGAGCAGTTCTTC.

The chain combines TRBV28 with TRBJ2-5; TRBD2 agrees at 10 bases. CDR1 MDHEN and CDR2 SYDVKM come from the germline V gene. V trimming: 4 bases; J trimming: 2 bases; junction bases outside the gene matches: 10. This CDR3 has 17 residues. In nucleotides, the CDR3 is TGTGCCAGCAGTTCACAATACCGAGCGGGAGGGCAAGAGACCCAGTACTTC. Amino acid sequence: CASSSQYRAGGQETQYF.